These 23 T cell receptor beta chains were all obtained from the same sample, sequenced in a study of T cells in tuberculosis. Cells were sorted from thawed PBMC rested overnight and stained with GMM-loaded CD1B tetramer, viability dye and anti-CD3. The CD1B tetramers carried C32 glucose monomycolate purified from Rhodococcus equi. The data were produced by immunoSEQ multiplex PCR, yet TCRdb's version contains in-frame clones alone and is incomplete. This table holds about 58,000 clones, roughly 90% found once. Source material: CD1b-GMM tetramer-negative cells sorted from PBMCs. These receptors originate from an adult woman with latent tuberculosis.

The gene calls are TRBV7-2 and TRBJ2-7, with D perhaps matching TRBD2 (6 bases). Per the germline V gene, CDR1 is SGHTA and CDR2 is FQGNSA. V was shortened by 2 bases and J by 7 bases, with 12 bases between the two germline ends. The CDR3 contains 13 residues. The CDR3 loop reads CASSLTTSLEQYF. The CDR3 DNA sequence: TGTGCCAGCAGCTTAACGACTAGTTTAGAGCAGTACTTC.

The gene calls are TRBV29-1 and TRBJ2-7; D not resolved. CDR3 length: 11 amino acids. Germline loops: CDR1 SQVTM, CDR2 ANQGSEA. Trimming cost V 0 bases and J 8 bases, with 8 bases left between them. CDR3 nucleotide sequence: TGCAGCGTTGAAGATGAACTGCAGCAGTACTTC. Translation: CSVEDELQQYF.

The CDR3 nucleotides read TGTGCCAGCCGGGACACCTACTACGAGCAGTACTTC. This encodes CASRDTYYEQYF. The genes are TRBV27 and TRBJ2-7; possible D gene TRBD1, 6 bases. CDR1 is MNHEY, CDR2 SMNVEV, per germline (reference sequence). The CDR3 is 12 residues long. Trimming pared 8 bases from V and 3 bases from J, leaving 11 bases between.

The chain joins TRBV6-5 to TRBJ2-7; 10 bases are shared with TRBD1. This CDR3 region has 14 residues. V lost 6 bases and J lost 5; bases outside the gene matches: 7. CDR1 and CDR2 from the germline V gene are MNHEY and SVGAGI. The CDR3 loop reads CASRIDRGRHEQYF. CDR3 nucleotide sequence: TGTGCCAGCAGAATTGACAGGGGGCGCCACGAGCAGTACTTC.

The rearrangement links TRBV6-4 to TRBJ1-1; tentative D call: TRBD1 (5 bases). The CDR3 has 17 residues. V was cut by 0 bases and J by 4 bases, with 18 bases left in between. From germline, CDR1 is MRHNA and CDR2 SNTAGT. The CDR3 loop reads CASSDSALCQGGTEAFF. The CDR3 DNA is TGTGCCAGCAGTGACTCGGCTCTGTGCCAGGGTGGCACTGAAGCTTTCTTT.

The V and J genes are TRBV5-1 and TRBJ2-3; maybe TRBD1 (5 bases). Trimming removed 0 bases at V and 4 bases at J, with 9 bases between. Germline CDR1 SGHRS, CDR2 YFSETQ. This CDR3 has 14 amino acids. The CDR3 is CASSLEGAADTQYF. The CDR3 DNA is TGCGCCAGCAGCTTGGAAGGGGCCGCAGATACGCAGTATTTT.

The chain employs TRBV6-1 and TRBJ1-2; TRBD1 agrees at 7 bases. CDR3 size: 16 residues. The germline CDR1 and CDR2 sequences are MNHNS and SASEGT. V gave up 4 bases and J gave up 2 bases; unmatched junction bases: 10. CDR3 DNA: TGTGCCAGCAGTGTGAGGTTGGGACAGATCAACTATGGCTACACCTTC. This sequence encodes CASSVRLGQINYGYTF.

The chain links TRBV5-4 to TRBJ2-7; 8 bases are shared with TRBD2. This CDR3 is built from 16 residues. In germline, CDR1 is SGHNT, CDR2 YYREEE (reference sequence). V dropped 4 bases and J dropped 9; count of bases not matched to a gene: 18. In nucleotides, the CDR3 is TGTGCCAGCAGCCAAGTTCGGGCGGGGGGAGGTTTTGGGCAGTACTTC. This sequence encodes CASSQVRAGGGFGQYF. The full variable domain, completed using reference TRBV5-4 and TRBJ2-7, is ETGVTQSPTHLIKTRGQQVTLRCSSQSGHNTVSWYQQALGQGPQFIFQYYREEENGRGNFPPRFSGLQFPNYSSELNVNALELDDSALYLCASSQVRAGGGFGQYFGPGTRLTVT.

CDR3 amino acids: CASSIVSGLDFNEQFF. In nucleotides, the CDR3 is TGTGCCAGTAGTATAGTTAGTGGATTGGACTTCAATGAGCAGTTCTTC. The genes are TRBV19 and TRBJ2-1; D possibly corresponds to TRBD2 (5 bases). CDR1 and CDR2 (germline): LNHDA, SQIVND (reference sequence). V lost 1 base, J lost 6 bases, and 16 bases lay in between. CDR3 length: 16 residues.

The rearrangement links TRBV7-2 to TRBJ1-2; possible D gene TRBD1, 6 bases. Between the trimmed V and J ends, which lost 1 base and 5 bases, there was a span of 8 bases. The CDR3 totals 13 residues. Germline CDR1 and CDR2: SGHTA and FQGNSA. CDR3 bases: TGTGCCAGCAGCTTAGGACAGGTTTATGGCTACACCTTC. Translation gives CASSLGQVYGYTF.

This CDR3 reads CASSQQFKSSYNSPLHF. The CDR3 DNA is TGCGCCAGCAGCCAACAATTCAAGAGCTCCTATAATTCACCCCTCCACTTT. The chain joins TRBV4-3 to TRBJ1-6, with D unresolved. The CDR3 covers 17 residues. Germline V lookup: CDR1 LGHNA, CDR2 YSLEER. V lost 2 bases to trimming and J lost 0 bases, with 11 bases between them.

CDR3 residues: CASRAVEQFF. In DNA, the CDR3 is TGTGCCAGCAGGGCCGTTGAGCAGTTCTTC. This chain uses TRBV28 with TRBJ2-1; D gene ambiguous. The CDR3 loop spans 10 amino acids. Germline V lookup: CDR1 MDHEN, CDR2 SYDVKM. Trimming cost V 6 bases and J 9 bases, with 6 bases left between them.

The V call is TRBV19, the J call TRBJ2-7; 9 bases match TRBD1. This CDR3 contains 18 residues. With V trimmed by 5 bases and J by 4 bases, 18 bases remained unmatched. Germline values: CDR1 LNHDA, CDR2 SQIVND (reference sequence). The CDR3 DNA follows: TGTGCCAGTAGTCCGGGACAGGGTGGGTGGCCCTACGTTTACGAGCAGTACTTC. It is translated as CASSPGQGGWPYVYEQYF.

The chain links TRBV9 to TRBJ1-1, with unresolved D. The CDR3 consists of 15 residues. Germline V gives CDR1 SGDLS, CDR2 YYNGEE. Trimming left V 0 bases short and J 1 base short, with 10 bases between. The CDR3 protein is CASSVDGRKNTEAFF. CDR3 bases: TGTGCCAGCAGCGTAGATGGCAGAAAGAACACTGAAGCTTTCTTT.

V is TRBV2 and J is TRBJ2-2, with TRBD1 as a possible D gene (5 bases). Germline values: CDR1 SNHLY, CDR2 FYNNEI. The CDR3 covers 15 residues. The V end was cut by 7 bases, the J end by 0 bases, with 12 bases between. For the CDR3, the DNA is TGTGCCAGCACCCTAGACAGTACGAACACCGGGGAGCTGTTTTTT. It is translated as CASTLDSTNTGELFF.

The CDR3 spells CASSSQGRGELFF. CDR3 DNA: TGTGCCAGCAGCTCCCAGGGGCGCGGGGAGCTGTTTTTT. J is TRBJ2-2 and V is TRBV5-6; perhaps TRBD1 as D (6 bases). The CDR3 runs to 13 residues. Germline assignment: CDR1 SGHDT and CDR2 YYEEEE. The V end lost 3 bases, the J end lost 7 bases, and 10 bases lay between the germline ends.

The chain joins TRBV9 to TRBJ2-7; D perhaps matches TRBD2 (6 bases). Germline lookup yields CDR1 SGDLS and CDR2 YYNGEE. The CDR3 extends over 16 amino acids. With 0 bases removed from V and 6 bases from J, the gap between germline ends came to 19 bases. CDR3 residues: CASSVEAGRNWREQYF. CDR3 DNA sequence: TGTGCCAGCAGCGTAGAGGCCGGGAGAAATTGGCGCGAGCAGTACTTC.

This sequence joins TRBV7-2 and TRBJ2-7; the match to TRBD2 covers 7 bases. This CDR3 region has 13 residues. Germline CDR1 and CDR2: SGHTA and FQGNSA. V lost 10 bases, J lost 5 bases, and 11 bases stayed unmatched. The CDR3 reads CATAAGVSNEQYF. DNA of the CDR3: TGTGCCACCGCCGCGGGGGTTTCAAACGAGCAGTACTTC.

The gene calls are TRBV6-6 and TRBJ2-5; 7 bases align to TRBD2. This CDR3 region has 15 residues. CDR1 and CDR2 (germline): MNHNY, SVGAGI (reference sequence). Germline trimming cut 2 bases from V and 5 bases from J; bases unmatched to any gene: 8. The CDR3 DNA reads TGTGCCAGCAGTTACGGGGCGGGGGTCGGGGAGACCCAGTACTTC. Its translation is CASSYGAGVGETQYF.

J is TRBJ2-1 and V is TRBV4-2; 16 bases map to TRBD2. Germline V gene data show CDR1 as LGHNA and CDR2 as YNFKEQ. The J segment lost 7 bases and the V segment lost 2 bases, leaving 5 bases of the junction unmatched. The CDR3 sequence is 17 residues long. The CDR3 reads CASSQTGLAGGQNEQFF. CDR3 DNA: TGTGCCAGCAGCCAAACGGGACTAGCGGGAGGGCAGAATGAGCAGTTCTTC.

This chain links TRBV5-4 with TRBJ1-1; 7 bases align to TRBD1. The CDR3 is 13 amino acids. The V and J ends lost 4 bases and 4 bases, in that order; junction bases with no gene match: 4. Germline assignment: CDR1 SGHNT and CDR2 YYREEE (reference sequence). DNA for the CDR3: TGTGCCAGCAGCCTATACAGGGGCACTGAAGCTTTCTTT. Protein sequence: CASSLYRGTEAFF.

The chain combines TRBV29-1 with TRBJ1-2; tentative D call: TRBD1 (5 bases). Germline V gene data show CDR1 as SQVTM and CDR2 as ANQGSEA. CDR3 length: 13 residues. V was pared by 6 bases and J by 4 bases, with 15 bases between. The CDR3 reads CSVVVRTPYGYTF. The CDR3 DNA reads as TGCAGCGTCGTCGTCCGGACACCCTATGGCTACACCTTC.

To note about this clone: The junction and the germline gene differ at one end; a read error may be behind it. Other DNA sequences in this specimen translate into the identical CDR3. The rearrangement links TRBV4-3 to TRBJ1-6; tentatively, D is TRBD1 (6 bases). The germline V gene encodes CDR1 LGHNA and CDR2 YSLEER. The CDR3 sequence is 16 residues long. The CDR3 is CASSPTQGEYNSPLHF. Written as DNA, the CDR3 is TGCGCCAGCAGCCCAACACAGGGTGAATATAATTCCCCCCTCCACTTT.